This T cell receptor beta chain was sequenced in a study of naive and memory T cell subsets. This CDR3 has 15 amino acids. Trimming cost V 5 bases and J 2 bases; bases outside gene matches: 7. The germline V gene encodes CDR1 MNHEY and CDR2 SVGAGI. General study findings and limits: Naive repertoires, especially CD8, held a few larger clonotypes, possibly memory cells re-expressing CD45RA.

Cells stained for CD3, CD4, CD8, CD45RA and CD27 were sorted into four subsets. Both TRBC1 and TRBC2 were covered by a beta constant-region primer of two equimolar oligonucleotides. Ligation attached a single-stranded oligonucleotide with a 12-nucleotide UMI and the SP2 primer to the cDNA 3' end. In TCRdb, the UMI-ligation and nested PCR reads were re-called with MiXCR into one record per CDR3 protein. The sample lists 120,000 to 150,000 distinct CDR3 sequences, 17% seen once, with approximately 0.13% in the top ten. In its sample, this clonotype was seen a few times. Its antigen remains unknown. The chain employs TRBV6-5 and TRBJ2-7; 9 bases line up with TRBD1. This TCR came from a human donor in good health. The specimen was naive CD4+ T cells from blood. CDR3 DNA: TGTGCCAGCAGTGAGGGGACAGGGAGAACCTACGAGCAGTACTTC. Its protein product is CASSEGTGRTYEQYF.